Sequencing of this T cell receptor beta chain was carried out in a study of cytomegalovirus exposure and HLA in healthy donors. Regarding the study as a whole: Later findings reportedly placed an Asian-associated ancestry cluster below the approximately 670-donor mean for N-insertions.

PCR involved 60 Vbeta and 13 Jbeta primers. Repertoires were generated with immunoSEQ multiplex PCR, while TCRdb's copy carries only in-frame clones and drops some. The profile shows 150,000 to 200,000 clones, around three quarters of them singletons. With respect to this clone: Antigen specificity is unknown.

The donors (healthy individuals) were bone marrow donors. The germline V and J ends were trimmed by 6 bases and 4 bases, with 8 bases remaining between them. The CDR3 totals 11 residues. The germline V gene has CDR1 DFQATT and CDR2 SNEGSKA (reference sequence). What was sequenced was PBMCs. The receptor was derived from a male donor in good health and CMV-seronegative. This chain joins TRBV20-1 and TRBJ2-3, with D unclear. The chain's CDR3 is CSAVEADTQYF. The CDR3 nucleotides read TGCAGTGCCGTAGAGGCAGATACGCAGTATTTT.